This T cell receptor beta chain was obtained from a study of blood T cell repertoires in COVID-19. Background on the study: Both acute and convalescent COVID-19 samples were obtained from the United States, Italy and Spain. Sources were T cells, B-cell-depleted T cells, or PBMCs; the material itself was cDNA or gDNA.

The assay was immunoSEQ multiplex PCR, and TCRdb's table has in-frame clones only and misses some. The sample has about 100,000 clones, roughly 90% seen once; the top ten hold around 1.6%. Trimming pared 0 bases from V and 6 bases from J, leaving 9 bases between. Germline V CDR1 and CDR2: GTSNPN, SVGIG (reference sequence). CDR3 size: 13 residues. This chain connects TRBV30 to TRBJ2-4, with D hard to call. The sequence was obtained from a man in his sixties with acute or convalescent COVID-19. Material for sequencing was peripheral blood. The CDR3 nucleotides are TGTGCCTGGAGTGTACGGAGTGGAAACATTCAGTACTTC. Its protein product is CAWSVRSGNIQYF.